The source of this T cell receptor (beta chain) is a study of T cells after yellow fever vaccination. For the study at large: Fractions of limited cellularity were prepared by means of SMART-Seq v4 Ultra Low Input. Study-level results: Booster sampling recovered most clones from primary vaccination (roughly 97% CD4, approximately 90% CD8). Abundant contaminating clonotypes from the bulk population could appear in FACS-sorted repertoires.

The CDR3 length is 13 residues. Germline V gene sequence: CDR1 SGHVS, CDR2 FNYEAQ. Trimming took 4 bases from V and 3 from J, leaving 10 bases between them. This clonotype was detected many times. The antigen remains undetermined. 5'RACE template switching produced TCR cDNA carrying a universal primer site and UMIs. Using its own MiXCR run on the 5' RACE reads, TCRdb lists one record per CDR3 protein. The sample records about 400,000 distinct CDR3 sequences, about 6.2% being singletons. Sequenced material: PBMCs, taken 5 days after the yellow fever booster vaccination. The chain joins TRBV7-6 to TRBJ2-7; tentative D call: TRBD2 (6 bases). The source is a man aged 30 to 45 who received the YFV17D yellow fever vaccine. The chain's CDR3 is CASSSRRDYEQYF. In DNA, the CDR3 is TGTGCCAGCAGCTCTCGGAGGGACTACGAGCAGTACTTC.